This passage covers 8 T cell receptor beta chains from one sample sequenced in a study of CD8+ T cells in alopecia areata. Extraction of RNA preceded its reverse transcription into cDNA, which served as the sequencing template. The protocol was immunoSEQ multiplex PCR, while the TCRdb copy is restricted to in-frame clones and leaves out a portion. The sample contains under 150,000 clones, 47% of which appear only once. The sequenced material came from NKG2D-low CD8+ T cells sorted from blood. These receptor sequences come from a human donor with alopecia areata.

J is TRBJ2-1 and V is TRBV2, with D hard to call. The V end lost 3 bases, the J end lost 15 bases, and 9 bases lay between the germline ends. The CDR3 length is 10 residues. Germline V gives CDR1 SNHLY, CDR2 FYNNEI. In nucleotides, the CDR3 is TGTGCCAGCAGTGATGGCAGGCCGTTCTTC. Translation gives CASSDGRPFF.

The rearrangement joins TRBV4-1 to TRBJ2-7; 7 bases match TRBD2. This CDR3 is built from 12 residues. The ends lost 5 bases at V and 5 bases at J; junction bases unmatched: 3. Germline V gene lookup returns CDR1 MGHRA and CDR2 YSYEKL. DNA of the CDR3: TGCGCCAGCAGCGGTGGGGGGGACGAGCAGTACTTC. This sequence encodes CASSGGGDEQYF.

DNA of the CDR3: TGCAGTGCCCCGCGGGGTAGTGAAGCTTTCTTT. Translating it yields CSAPRGSEAFF. The chain joins TRBV20-1 to TRBJ1-1; D ambiguous. Germline V gene data show CDR1 as DFQATT and CDR2 as SNEGSKA (reference sequence). The CDR3 is 11 amino acids. V was pared by 6 bases and J by 7 bases, with 12 bases between.

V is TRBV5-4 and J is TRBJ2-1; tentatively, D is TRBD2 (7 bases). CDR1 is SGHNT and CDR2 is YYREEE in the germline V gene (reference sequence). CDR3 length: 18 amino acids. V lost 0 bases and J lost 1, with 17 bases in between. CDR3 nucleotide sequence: TGTGCCAGCAGCTTGGCCGGGGGCGGGAGAAGGTCCTACAATGAGCAGTTCTTC. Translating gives CASSLAGGGRRSYNEQFF.

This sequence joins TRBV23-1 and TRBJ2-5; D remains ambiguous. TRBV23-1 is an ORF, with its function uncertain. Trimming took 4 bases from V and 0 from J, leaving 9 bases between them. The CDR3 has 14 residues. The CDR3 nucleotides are TGCGCCAGCAGTCTAAGTCCGTACCAAGAGACCCAGTACTTC. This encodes CASSLSPYQETQYF.

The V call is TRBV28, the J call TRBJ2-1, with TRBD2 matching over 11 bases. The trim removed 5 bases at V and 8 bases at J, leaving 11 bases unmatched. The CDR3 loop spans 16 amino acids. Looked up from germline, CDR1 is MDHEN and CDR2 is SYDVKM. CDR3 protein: CASSPGTSGSNDEQFF. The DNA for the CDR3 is TGTGCCAGCAGTCCAGGTACTAGCGGGAGTAATGATGAGCAGTTCTTC. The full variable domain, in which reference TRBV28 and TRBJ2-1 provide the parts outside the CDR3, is DVKVTQSSRYLVKRTGEKVFLECVQDMDHENMFWYRQDPGLGLRLIYFSYDVKMKEKGDIPEGYSVSREKKERFSLILESASTNQTSMYLCASSPGTSGSNDEQFFGPGTRLTVL.

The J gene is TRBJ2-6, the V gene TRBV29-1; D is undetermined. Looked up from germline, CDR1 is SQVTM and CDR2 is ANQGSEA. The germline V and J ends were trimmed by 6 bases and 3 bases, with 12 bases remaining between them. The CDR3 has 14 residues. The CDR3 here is CSVGRVGGANVLTF. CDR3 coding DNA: TGCAGCGTCGGCCGGGTAGGTGGGGCCAACGTCCTGACTTTC.

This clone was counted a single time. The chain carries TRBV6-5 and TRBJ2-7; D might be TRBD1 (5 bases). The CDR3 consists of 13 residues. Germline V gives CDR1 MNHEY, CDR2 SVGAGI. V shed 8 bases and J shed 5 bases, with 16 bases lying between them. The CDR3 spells CASESRQGHEQYF. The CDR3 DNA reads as TGTGCCAGCGAAAGTCGTCAGGGCCACGAGCAGTACTTC.